Here is one T cell receptor (beta chain) with its context. The data derive from a study of blood T cell repertoires in COVID-19. Looking at the study overall: Samples taken during acute and convalescent COVID-19 were collected in the United States, Italy and Spain. In each case, the material was cDNA or gDNA derived from T cells, B-cell-depleted T cells, or PBMCs.

The CDR3 length is 13 residues. Germline lookup yields CDR1 SGHRS and CDR2 YFSETQ. With 4 bases clipped from V and 6 bases from J, the junction kept 7 bases outside the gene matches. Per the original methods: Scientists estimated how many nucleated cells there were by amplifying reference gene primers. Method: immunoSEQ multiplex PCR; TCRdb's copy keeps in-frame clones and lacks some. The V and J calls and the clone size are those of that table, but D and trimming were determined from the DNA. The profile shows 70,000 to 95,000 clones, around 90% of them singletons. The sequenced material came from peripheral blood. The chain is built from TRBV5-1 and TRBJ2-7; 7 bases map to TRBD1. This clonotype originated in a man between 65 and 85 years old with acute or convalescent COVID-19. CDR3 amino acids: CASSPTGSLEQYF. The CDR3, as DNA: TGCGCCAGCAGCCCGACAGGGAGTCTCGAGCAGTACTTC. Combining the CDR3 with reference TRBV5-1 and TRBJ2-7 gives the whole variable domain KAGVTQTPRYLIKTRGQQVTLSCSPISGHRSVSWYQQTPGQGLQFLFEYFSETQRNKGNFPGRFSGRQFSNSRSEMNVSTLELGDSALYLCASSPTGSLEQYFGPGTRLTVT.